The T cell receptor (beta chain) described here comes from a study of T cell repertoires in cytomegalovirus infection. V lost 2 bases to trimming and J lost 6 bases, with 5 bases between them. CDR3 length: 12 residues. In TCRdb, the reads were re-called with MiXCR into one record per CDR3 protein. This table has about 890,000 distinct CDR3 sequences, around 31% appearing once. This clonotype was recorded at least ten times. Its target is unknown. Sequencing was performed on cultured CD8+ T cells from PBMCs, taken from culture after CMV antigen stimulation. The source of this sequence is a human donor in good health (CMV status not recorded). Some clones in this sample may be carry-over from other donors' samples. The V and J genes are TRBV12-3 or TRBV12-4 and TRBJ2-1; D gene uncertain. CDR3: CASSLRVNEQFF. For the CDR3, the DNA is TGTGCCAGCAGTTTACGAGTCAATGAGCAGTTCTTC.